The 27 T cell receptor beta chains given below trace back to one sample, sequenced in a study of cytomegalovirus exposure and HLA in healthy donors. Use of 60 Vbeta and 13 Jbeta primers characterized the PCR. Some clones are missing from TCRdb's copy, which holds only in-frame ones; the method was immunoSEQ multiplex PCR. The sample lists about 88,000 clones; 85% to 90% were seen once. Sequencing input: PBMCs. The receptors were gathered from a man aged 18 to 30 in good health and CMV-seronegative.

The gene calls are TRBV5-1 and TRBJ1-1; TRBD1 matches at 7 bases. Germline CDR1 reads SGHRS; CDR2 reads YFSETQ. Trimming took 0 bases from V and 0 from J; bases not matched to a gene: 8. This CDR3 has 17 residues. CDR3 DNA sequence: TGCGCCAGCAGCTTGGCCTTTAGCAGGGGGATGAACACTGAAGCTTTCTTT. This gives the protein CASSLAFSRGMNTEAFF.

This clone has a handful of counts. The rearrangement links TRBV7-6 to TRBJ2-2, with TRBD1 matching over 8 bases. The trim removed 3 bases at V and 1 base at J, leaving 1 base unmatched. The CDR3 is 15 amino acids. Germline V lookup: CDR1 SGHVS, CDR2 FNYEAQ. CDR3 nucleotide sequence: TGTGCCAGCAGCTTGGGGACAGGGAACACCGGGGAGCTGTTTTTT. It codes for CASSLGTGNTGELFF.

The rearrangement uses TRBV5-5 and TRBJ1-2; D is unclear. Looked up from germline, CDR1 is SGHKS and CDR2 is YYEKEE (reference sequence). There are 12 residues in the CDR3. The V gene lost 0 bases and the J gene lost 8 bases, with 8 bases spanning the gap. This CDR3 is CASSLGARGYTF. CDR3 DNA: TGTGCCAGCAGCTTGGGGGCTCGGGGCTACACCTTC.

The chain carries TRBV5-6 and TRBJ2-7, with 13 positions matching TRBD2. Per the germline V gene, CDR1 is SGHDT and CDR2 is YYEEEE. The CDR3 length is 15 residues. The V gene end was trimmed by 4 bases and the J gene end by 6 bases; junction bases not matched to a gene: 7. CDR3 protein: CASSTTGTSGTEQYF. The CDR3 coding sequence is TGTGCCAGCAGCACGACCGGGACTAGCGGGACCGAGCAGTACTTC.

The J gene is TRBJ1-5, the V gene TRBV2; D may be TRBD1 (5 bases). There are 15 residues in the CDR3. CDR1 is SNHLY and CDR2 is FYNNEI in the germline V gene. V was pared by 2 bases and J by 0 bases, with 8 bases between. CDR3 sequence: CASSERGLSNQPQHF. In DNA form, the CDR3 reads TGTGCCAGCAGTGAAAGGGGTCTTAGCAATCAGCCCCAGCATTTT.

The CDR3 sequence is CATRQGFSGELFF. The CDR3 DNA sequence: TGTGCCACCAGACAGGGTTTCTCCGGGGAGCTGTTTTTT. The chain recombines TRBV19 with TRBJ2-2; 7 bases map to TRBD1. Germline CDR1 is LNHDA and CDR2 is SQIVND (reference sequence). V trimming: 10 bases; J trimming: 6 bases; junction bases outside the gene matches: 8. This CDR3 contains 13 residues. Together with reference TRBV19 and TRBJ2-2, the CDR3 gives the full variable domain: DGGITQSPKYLFRKEGQNVTLSCEQNLNHDAMYWYRQDPGQGLRLIYYSQIVNDFQKGDIAEGYSVSREKKESFPLTVTSAQKNPTAFYLCATRQGFSGELFFGEGSRLTVL.

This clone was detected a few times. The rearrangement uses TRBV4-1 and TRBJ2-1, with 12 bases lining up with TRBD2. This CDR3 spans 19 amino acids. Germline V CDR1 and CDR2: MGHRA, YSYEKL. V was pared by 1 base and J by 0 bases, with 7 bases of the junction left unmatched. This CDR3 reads CASSQVGTSGLSSYNEQFF. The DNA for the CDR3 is TGCGCCAGCAGCCAAGTCGGGACTAGCGGGCTGAGCTCCTACAATGAGCAGTTCTTC.

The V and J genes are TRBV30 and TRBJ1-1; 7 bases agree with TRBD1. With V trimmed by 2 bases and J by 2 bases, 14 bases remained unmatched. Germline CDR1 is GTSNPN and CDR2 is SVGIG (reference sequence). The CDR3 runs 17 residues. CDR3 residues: CAWSSYPLRDSNTEAFF. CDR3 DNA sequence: TGTGCCTGGAGTAGCTACCCACTCCGGGACAGCAACACTGAAGCTTTCTTT.

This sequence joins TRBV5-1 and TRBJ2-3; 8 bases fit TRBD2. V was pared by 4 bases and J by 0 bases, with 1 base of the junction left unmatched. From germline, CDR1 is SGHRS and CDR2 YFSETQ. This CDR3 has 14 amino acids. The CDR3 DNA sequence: TGCGCCAGCAGCGGCGGGAGGAGCACAGATACGCAGTATTTT. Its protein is CASSGGRSTDTQYF.

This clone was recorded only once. CDR3 in amino acids: CASSPRDRVGYEQYF. CDR3 DNA sequence: TGTGCCAGCTCACCCCGGGACAGGGTTGGCTACGAGCAGTACTTC. The chain recombines TRBV18 with TRBJ2-7; 9 nucleotides agree with TRBD1. The junction had 6 bases not matched to a gene; V was cut back by 3 bases and J by 3 bases. The CDR3 has 15 amino acids. Germline values: CDR1 KGHSH, CDR2 LQKENI.

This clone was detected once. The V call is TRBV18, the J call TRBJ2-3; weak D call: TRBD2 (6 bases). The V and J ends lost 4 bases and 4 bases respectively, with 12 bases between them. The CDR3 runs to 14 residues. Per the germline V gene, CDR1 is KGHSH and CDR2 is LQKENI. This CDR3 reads CASSREEGADTQYF. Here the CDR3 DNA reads TGTGCCAGCTCACGGGAGGAAGGGGCAGATACGCAGTATTTT.

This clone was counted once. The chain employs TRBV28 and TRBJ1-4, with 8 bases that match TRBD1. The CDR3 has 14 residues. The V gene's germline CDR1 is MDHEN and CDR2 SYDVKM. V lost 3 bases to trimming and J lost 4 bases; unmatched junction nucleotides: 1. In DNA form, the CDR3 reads TGTGCCAGCAGTTTGGGACAGGTTAATGAAAAACTGTTTTTT. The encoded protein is CASSLGQVNEKLFF.

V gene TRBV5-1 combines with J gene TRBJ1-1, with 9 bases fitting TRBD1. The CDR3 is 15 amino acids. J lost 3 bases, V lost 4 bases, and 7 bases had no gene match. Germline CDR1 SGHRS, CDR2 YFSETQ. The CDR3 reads CASSGGQGWDTEAFF. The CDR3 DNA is TGCGCCAGCAGCGGGGGACAGGGTTGGGACACTGAAGCTTTCTTT.

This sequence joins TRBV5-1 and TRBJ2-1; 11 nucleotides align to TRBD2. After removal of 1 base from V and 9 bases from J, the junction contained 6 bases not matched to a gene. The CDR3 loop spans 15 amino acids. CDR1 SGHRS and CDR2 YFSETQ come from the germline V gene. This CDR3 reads CASSLTSGRFREQFF. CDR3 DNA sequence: TGCGCCAGCAGCTTGACTAGCGGGAGATTTCGTGAGCAGTTCTTC.

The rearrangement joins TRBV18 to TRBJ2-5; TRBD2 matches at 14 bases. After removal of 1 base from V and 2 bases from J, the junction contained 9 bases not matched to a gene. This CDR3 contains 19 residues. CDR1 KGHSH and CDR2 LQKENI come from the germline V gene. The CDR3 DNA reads TGTGCCAGCTCACCACGGAGACTAGCGGGAGGGCCGCGGCAAGAGACCCAGTACTTC. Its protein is CASSPRRLAGGPRQETQYF. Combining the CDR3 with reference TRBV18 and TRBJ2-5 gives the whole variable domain NAGVMQNPRHLVRRRGQEARLRCSPMKGHSHVYWYRQLPEEGLKFMVYLQKENIIDESGMPKERFSAEFPKEGPSILRIQQVVRGDSAAYFCASSPRRLAGGPRQETQYFGPGTRLLVL.

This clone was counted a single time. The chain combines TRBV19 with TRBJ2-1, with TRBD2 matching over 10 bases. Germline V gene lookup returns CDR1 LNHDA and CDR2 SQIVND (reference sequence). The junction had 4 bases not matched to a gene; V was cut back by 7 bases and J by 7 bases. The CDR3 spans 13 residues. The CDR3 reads CASNPSGSNEQFF. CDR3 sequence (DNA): TGTGCCAGTAATCCTAGCGGGAGTAATGAGCAGTTCTTC.

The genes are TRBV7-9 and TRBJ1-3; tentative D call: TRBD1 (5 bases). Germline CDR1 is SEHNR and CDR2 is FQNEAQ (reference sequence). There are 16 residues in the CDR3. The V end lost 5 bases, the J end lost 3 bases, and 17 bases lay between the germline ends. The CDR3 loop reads CASSKGHDPGGNTIYF. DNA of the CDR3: TGTGCCAGCAGCAAGGGGCACGATCCCGGTGGAAACACCATATATTTT. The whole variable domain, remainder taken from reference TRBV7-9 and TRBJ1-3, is DTGVSQNPRHKITKRGQNVTFRCDPISEHNRLYWYRQTLGQGPEFLTYFQNEAQLEKSRLLSDRFSAERPKGSFSTLEIQRTEQGDSAMYLCASSKGHDPGGNTIYFGEGSWLTVV.

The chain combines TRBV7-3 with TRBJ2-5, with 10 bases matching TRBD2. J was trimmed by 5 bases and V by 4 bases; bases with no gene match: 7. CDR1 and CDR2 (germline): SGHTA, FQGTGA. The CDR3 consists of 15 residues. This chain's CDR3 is CASSSKREGRETQYF. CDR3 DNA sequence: TGTGCCAGCAGCTCTAAGCGGGAGGGCCGGGAGACCCAGTACTTC.

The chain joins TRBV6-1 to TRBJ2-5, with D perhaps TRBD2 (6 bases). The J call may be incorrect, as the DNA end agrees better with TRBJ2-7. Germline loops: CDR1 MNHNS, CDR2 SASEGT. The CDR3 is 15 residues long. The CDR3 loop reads CASSVGREVAYEQYF. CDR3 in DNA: TGTGCCAGCAGTGTGGGCAGGGAGGTAGCCTACGAGCAGTACTTC.

The CDR3 protein is CASSHPSDRSSYNEQFF. For the CDR3, the DNA is TGTGCCAGCAGTCACCCCTCCGACAGGAGCTCCTACAATGAGCAGTTCTTC. This rearrangement joins TRBV28 to TRBJ2-1; maybe TRBD1 (6 bases). Germline V gene data show CDR1 as MDHEN and CDR2 as SYDVKM. V lost 5 bases, J lost 0 bases, and 17 bases lay in between. This CDR3 has 17 amino acids.

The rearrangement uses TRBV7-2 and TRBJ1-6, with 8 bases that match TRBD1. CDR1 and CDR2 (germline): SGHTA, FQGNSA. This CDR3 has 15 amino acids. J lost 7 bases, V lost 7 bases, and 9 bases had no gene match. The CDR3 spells CASTNQRQGNSPLHF. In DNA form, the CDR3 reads TGTGCCAGCACCAACCAGAGACAGGGGAATTCACCCCTCCACTTT. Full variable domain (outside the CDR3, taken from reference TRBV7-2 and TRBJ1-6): GAGVSQSPSNKVTEKGKDVELRCDPISGHTALYWYRQSLGQGLEFLIYFQGNSAPDKSGLPSDRFSAERTGGSVSTLTIQRTQQEDSAVYLCASTNQRQGNSPLHFGNGTRLTVT.

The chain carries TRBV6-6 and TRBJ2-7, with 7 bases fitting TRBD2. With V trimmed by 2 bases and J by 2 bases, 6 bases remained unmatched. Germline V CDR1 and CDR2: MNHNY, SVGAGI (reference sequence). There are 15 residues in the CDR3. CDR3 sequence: CASSYPTSTTYEQYF. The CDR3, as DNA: TGTGCCAGCAGTTACCCGACTAGCACTACCTACGAGCAGTACTTC.

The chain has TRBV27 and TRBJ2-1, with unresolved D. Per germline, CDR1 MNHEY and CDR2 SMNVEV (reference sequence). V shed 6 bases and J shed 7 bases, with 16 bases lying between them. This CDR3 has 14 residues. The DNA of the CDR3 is TGTGCCAGCAGATATAGAGATAAATCAAATGAGCAGTTCTTC. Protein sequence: CASRYRDKSNEQFF.

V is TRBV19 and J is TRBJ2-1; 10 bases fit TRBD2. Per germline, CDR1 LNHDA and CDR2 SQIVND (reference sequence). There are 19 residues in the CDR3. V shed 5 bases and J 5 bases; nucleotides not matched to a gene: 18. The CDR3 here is CASSFLRKGPSGSNNEQFF. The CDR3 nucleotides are TGTGCCAGTAGTTTCCTCAGGAAGGGCCCTAGCGGGAGTAACAATGAGCAGTTCTTC.

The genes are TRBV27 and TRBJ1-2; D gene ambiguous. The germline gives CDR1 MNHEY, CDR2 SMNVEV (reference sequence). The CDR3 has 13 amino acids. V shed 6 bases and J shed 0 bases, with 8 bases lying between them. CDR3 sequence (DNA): TGTGCCAGCAGGGAGAGTCCTAACTATGGCTACACCTTC. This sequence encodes CASRESPNYGYTF.

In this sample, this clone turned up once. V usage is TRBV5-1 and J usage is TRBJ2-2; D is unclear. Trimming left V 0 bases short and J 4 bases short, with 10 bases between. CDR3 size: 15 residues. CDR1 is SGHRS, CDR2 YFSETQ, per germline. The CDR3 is CASSLATSGTGELFF. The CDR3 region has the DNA TGCGCCAGCAGCTTGGCGACCTCGGGCACCGGGGAGCTGTTTTTT.

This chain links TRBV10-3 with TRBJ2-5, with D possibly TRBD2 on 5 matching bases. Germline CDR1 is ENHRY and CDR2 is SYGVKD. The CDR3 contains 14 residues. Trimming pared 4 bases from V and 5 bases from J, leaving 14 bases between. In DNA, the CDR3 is TGTGCCATCAGTGTGCGACTGGCGGGTGAGACCCAGTACTTC. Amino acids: CAISVRLAGETQYF.